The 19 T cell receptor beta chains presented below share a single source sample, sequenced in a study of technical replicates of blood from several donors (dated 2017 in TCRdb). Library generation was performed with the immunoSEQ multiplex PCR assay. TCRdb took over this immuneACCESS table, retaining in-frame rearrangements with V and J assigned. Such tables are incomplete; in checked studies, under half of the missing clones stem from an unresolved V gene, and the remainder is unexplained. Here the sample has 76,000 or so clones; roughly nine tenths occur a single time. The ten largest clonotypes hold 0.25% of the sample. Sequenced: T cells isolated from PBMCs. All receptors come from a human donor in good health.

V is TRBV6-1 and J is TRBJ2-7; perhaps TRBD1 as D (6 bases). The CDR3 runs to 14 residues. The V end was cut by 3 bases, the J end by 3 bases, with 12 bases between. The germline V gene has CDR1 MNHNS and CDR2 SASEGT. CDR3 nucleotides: TGTGCCAGCAGTGAGGGACACAGTAACTACGAGCAGTACTTC. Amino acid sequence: CASSEGHSNYEQYF.

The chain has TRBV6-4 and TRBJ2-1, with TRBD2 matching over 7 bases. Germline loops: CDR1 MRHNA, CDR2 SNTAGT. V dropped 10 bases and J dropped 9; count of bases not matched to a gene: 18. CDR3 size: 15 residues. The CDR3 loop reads CATWPLGLHCSEQFF. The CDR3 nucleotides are TGTGCCACCTGGCCCCTGGGACTACACTGTAGTGAGCAGTTCTTC.

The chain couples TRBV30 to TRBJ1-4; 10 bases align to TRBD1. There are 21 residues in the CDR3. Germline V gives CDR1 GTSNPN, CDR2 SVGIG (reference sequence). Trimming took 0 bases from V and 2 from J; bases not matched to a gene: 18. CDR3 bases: TGTGCCTGGAGTGTGGGACAGGGGTTTTTGAATTCGGTGGGGACTAATGAAAAACTGTTTTTT. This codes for CAWSVGQGFLNSVGTNEKLFF.

DNA of the CDR3: TGTGCCAGCAGCTCTTCCCGGGCAGGGTGGGAGACCCAGTACTTC. Translation: CASSSSRAGWETQYF. The V call is TRBV7-2, the J call TRBJ2-5; perhaps TRBD1 as D (5 bases). Per germline, CDR1 SGHTA and CDR2 FQGNSA. Trimming shortened V by 4 bases and J by 5 bases, and 17 bases separated the two germline ends. The CDR3 spans 15 residues. Using reference TRBV7-2 and TRBJ2-5 for the parts outside the CDR3, the full variable domain is GAGVSQSPSNKVTEKGKDVELRCDPISGHTALYWYRQSLGQGLEFLIYFQGNSAPDKSGLPSDRFSAERTGGSVSTLTIQRTQQEDSAVYLCASSSSRAGWETQYFGPGTRLLVL.

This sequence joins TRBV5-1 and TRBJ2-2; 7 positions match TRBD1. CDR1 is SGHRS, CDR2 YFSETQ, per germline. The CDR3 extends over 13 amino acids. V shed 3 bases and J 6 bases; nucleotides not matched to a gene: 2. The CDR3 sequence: CASSYTGAGELFF. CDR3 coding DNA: TGCGCCAGCAGCTACACAGGGGCCGGGGAGCTGTTTTTT.

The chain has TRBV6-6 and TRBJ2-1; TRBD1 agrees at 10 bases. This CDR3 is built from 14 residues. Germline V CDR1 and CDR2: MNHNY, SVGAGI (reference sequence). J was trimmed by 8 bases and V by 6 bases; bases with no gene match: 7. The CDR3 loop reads CASREGQGSDEQFF. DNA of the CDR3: TGTGCCAGCAGGGAGGGACAGGGGAGCGATGAGCAGTTCTTC.

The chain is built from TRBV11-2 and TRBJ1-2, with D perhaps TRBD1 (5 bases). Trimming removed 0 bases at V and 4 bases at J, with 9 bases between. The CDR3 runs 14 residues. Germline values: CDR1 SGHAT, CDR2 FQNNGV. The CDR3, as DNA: TGTGCCAGCAGCTTAGAGTTCCAGGGCTATGGCTACACCTTC. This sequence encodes CASSLEFQGYGYTF.

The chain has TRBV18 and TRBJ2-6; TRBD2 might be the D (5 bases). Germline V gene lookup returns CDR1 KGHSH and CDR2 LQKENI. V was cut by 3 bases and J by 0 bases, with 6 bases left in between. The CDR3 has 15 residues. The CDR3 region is CASSPGNSGANVLTF. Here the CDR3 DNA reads TGTGCCAGCTCACCCGGGAACTCTGGGGCCAACGTCCTGACTTTC.

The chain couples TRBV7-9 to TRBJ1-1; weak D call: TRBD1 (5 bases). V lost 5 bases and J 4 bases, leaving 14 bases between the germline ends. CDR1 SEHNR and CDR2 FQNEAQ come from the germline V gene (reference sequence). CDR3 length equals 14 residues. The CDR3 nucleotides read TGTGCCAGCAGCGTGGGGGGGGTTGCCACTGAAGCTTTCTTT. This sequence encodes CASSVGGVATEAFF.

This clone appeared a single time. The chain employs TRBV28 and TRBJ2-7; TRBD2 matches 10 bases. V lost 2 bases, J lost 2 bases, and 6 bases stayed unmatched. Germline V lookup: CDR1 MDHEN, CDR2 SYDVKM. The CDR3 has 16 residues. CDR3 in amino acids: CASSLASGSGTYEQYF. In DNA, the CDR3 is TGTGCCAGCAGTTTAGCTAGCGGGAGTGGGACCTACGAGCAGTACTTC.

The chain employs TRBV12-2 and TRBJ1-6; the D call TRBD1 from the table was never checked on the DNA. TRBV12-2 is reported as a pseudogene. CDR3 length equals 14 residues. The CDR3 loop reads CASRQQSYNSPLHF. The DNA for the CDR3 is TGTGCAAGTCGCCAACAAAGTTATAATTCACCCCTCCACTTT.

CDR3 sequence: CASSERQGRNYGYTF. The CDR3 DNA is TGTGCCAGCAGCGAAAGACAGGGGCGAAACTATGGCTACACCTTC. V is TRBV13 and J is TRBJ1-2; 8 nucleotides align to TRBD1. In germline, CDR1 is PRHDT, CDR2 FYEKMQ (reference sequence). This CDR3 region has 15 residues. With 5 bases clipped from V and 2 bases from J, the junction kept 7 bases outside the gene matches.

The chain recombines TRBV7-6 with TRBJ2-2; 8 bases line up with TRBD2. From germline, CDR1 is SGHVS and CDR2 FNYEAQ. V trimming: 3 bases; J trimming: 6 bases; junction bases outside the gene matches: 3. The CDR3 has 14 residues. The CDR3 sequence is CASSLVREAGELFF. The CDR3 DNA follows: TGTGCCAGCAGCTTGGTGCGGGAGGCCGGGGAGCTGTTTTTT.

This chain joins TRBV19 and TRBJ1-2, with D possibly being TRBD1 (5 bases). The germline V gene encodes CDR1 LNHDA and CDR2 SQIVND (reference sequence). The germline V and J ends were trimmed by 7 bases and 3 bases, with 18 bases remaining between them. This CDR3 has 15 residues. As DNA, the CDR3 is TGTGCCAGTAACTCCCGGGGACTACAGGACTATGGCTACACCTTC. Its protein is CASNSRGLQDYGYTF.

CDR3 nucleotide sequence: TGTGCCAGCGGAGCGGGAGTTCCCCAAATCGGCTTCTTC. Its translation: CASGAGVPQIGFF. The V call is TRBV2, the J call TRBJ2-1, with 8 bases that match TRBD2. The V segment lost 8 bases and the J segment 16 bases; nucleotides outside the gene matches: 16. The CDR3 has 13 residues. Germline assignment: CDR1 SNHLY and CDR2 FYNNEI.

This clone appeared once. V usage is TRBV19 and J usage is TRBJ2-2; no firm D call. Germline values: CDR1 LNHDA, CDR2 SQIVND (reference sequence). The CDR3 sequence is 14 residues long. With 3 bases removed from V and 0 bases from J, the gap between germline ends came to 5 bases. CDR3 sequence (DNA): TGTGCCAGTAGTATCCAGACGAACACCGGGGAGCTGTTTTTT. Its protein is CASSIQTNTGELFF.

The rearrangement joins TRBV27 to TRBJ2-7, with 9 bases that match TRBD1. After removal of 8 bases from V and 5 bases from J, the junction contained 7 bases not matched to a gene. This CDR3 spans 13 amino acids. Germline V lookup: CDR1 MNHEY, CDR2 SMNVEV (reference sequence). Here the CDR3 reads CASLGQGVDEQYF. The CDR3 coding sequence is TGTGCCAGCCTGGGACAGGGAGTCGACGAGCAGTACTTC.

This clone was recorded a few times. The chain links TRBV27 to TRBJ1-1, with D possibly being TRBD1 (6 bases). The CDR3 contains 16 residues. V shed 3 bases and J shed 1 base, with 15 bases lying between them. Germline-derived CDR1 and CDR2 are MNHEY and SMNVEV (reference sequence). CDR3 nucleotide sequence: TGTGCCAGCAGTTTTCGCGGGGGACAACAGAACACTGAAGCTTTCTTT. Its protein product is CASSFRGGQQNTEAFF.

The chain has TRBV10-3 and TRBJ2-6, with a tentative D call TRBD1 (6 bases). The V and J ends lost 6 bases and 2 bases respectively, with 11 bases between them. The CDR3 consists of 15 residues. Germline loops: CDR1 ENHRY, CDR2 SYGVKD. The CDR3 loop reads CAIRETGPGANVLTF. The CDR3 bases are TGTGCCATCAGGGAAACAGGGCCTGGGGCCAACGTCCTGACTTTC.